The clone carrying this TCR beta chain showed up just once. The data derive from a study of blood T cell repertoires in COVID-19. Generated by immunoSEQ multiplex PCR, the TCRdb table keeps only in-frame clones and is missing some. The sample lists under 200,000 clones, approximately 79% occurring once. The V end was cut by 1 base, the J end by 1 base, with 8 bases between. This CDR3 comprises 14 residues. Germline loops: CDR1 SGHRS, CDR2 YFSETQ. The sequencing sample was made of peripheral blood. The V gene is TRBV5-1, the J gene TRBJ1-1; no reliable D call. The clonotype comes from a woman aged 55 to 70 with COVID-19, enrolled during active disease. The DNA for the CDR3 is TGCGCCAGCAGCTTGTCCCTAGGGAACACTGAAGCTTTCTTT. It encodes CASSLSLGNTEAFF.